Presented here are 30 T cell receptor beta chains from one specimen sequenced in a study of identical twins (TCRdb year 2016). The library was produced with 5' RACE. The instrument given in TCRdb is Illumina HiSeq 2000. Using fastp at Q25 and MiXCR, TCRdb reprocessed the public reads and kept productive beta chains. Each CDR3 protein gets just one entry, which takes the most common genes and DNA from the rows behind it. Present in this sample are a few hundred thousand distinct CDR3 sequences, 12% of which were seen just once. The top ten hold roughly 4.2% of the sample. The data also belong to a second study, concerning yellow fever vaccine responses in identical twins.

Sequencing was performed on memory (CD45RO+) T cells sorted from blood. This specimen's cell subset or site label, interpreted: CD45RO+ enriched T cells. Receptors were obtained from a woman between 18 and 29 years old in good health.

This clonotype was counted many times. The V and J genes are TRBV29-1 and TRBJ2-1; 8 positions agree with TRBD1. Looked up from germline, CDR1 is SQVTM and CDR2 is ANQGSEA. J gave up 0 bases and V 7 bases, and 11 bases lay outside the gene matches. The CDR3 is made up of 16 amino acids. DNA for the CDR3: TGCAGCGCCCGGGTCCAAGGACAGGGCTCCTACAATGAGCAGTTCTTC. It is translated as CSARVQGQGSYNEQFF.

This chain connects TRBV27 to TRBJ1-1; D uncertain. Trimming pared 6 bases from V and 4 bases from J, leaving 12 bases between. Germline V CDR1 and CDR2: MNHEY, SMNVEV (reference sequence). The CDR3 totals 13 residues. CDR3 bases: TGTGCCAGCAGCCGATATGATGTCACTGAAGCTTTCTTT. It codes for CASSRYDVTEAFF.

The rearrangement links TRBV19 to TRBJ1-1; the D is unclear. Trimming shortened V by 9 bases and J by 0 bases, and 5 bases separated the two germline ends. Germline values: CDR1 LNHDA, CDR2 SQIVND (reference sequence). This CDR3 region has 11 residues. CDR3 protein: CASTLNTEAFF. The CDR3 bases are TGTGCCAGCACATTGAACACTGAAGCTTTCTTT.

Only a few counts were recorded for this clonotype. V gene TRBV12-3 or TRBV12-4 combines with J gene TRBJ2-5, with D hard to call. The CDR3 is 14 residues long. V was cut by 0 bases and J by 7 bases, with 12 bases left in between. In DNA form, the CDR3 reads TGTGCCAGCAGTTTAGCGGCGGCGGCGGCGACCCAGTACTTC. Protein sequence: CASSLAAAAATQYF.

The sample holds many counts of this clonotype. The V gene is TRBV20-1, the J gene TRBJ1-2, with 9 bases aligning to TRBD1. This CDR3 is built from 14 residues. The germline V gene encodes CDR1 DFQATT and CDR2 SNEGSKA (reference sequence). V lost 3 bases and J lost 6; bases outside the gene matches: 8. The CDR3 DNA follows: TGCAGTGCTAGTTCCAGGACAGGGGTTGATGGCTACACCTTC. Translating it yields CSASSRTGVDGYTF.

In its sample, this clonotype was seen a few times. The V gene is TRBV4-3, the J gene TRBJ2-2; weak D call: TRBD2 (6 bases). V was cut by 1 base and J by 4 bases, with 10 bases left in between. Germline-derived CDR1 and CDR2 are LGHNA and YSLEER. The CDR3 contains 15 residues. CDR3 region: CASSQVPGSTGELFF. The CDR3 DNA sequence: TGCGCCAGCAGCCAAGTCCCCGGGAGCACCGGGGAGCTGTTTTTT.

The sample holds many counts of this clonotype. Written as DNA, the CDR3 is TGTGCCAGCACCCACTGGGGCGTAGCCGGGAGCACCGGGGAGCTGTTTTTT. Translated: CASTHWGVAGSTGELFF. The chain combines TRBV27 with TRBJ2-2, with a weak D call TRBD2 (6 bases). Germline V lookup: CDR1 MNHEY, CDR2 SMNVEV (reference sequence). The CDR3 is 17 residues long. Trimming took off 7 bases at V and 4 bases at J, with 22 bases between the two ends.

This clonotype was recorded a few times. V usage is TRBV4-2 and J usage is TRBJ2-7; 12 nucleotides agree with TRBD2. The V and J ends lost 1 base and 1 base, in that order; junction bases with no gene match: 2. Germline V lookup: CDR1 LGHNA, CDR2 YNFKEQ. This CDR3 is 16 amino acids long. The CDR3 nucleotides are TGTGCCAGCAGCCAAGGGACTAGCGGGGATTCCTACGAGCAGTACTTC. As protein: CASSQGTSGDSYEQYF.

At least ten counts were recorded for this clonotype. This chain links TRBV9 with TRBJ2-2, with D tentatively TRBD2 (6 bases). This CDR3 is built from 16 residues. Between the trimmed V and J ends, which lost 5 bases and 2 bases, there was a span of 16 bases. In germline, CDR1 is SGDLS, CDR2 YYNGEE. Here the CDR3 reads CASRRGILSNTGELFF. The CDR3 DNA sequence: TGTGCCAGCAGGCGGGGAATTCTCTCTAACACCGGGGAGCTGTTTTTT.

The rearrangement uses TRBV6-1 and TRBJ2-2; D possibly corresponds to TRBD1 (5 bases). This CDR3 spans 16 amino acids. Between the trimmed V and J ends, which lost 1 base and 5 bases, there was a span of 14 bases. CDR1 and CDR2 (germline): MNHNS, SASEGT. The CDR3 here is CASSEEGNFETGELFF. CDR3 in DNA: TGTGCCAGCAGTGAAGAGGGGAACTTCGAGACCGGGGAGCTGTTTTTT.

The CDR3 loop reads CASSQEEGGRRFF. CDR3 DNA sequence: TGTGCCAGCAGCCAAGAAGAGGGGGGGCGGAGGTTCTTC. This chain connects TRBV3-1 to TRBJ2-1; TRBD2 is a possible D gene (7 bases). The V gene's germline CDR1 is LGHDT and CDR2 YNNKEL (reference sequence). Trimming took 0 bases from V and 15 from J, leaving 15 bases between them. CDR3 length equals 13 residues.

There are a few counts of this clonotype. This chain uses TRBV10-3 with TRBJ1-3, with 11 nucleotides matching TRBD1. Germline CDR1 reads ENHRY; CDR2 reads SYGVKD. The junction had 11 bases not matched to a gene; V was cut back by 4 bases and J by 3 bases. The CDR3 length is 18 residues. Here the CDR3 reads CAISVGVEDRGHGNTIYF. The CDR3, as DNA: TGTGCCATCAGTGTTGGTGTTGAGGACAGGGGGCATGGAAACACCATATATTTT.

This chain joins TRBV25-1 and TRBJ1-1; D might be TRBD1 (5 bases). Germline lookup yields CDR1 MGHDK and CDR2 SYGVNS. The length of the CDR3 is 15 residues. V was pared by 0 bases and J by 4 bases, with 12 bases between. The DNA for the CDR3 is TGTGCCAGCAGTGAATATGGGGGAGGCAGCACTGAAGCTTTCTTT. Encoded protein: CASSEYGGGSTEAFF.

This clonotype occurred a few times. The chain links TRBV28 to TRBJ1-6; no reliable D call. Germline V gives CDR1 MDHEN, CDR2 SYDVKM. Trimming cost V 6 bases and J 0 bases, with 6 bases left between them. The CDR3 loop spans 14 amino acids. CDR3 DNA sequence: TGTGCCAGCAGACATAGCTCCTATAATTCACCCCTCCACTTT. Translating it yields CASRHSSYNSPLHF.

This chain links TRBV12-3 or TRBV12-4 with TRBJ1-1; maybe TRBD1 (5 bases). V shed 4 bases and J shed 4 bases, with 16 bases lying between them. This CDR3 spans 15 amino acids. CDR3 sequence: CASSSGKGRSTEAFF. CDR3 nucleotide sequence: TGTGCCAGCAGTTCAGGGAAAGGTCGGTCCACTGAAGCTTTCTTT.

This clonotype was seen a handful of times. The V call is TRBV7-8, the J call TRBJ1-5; D unresolved. CDR3 length: 15 amino acids. Deletions cut 5 bases from V and 6 bases from J, with 17 bases between. Germline V gene sequence: CDR1 SGHVS, CDR2 FQNEAQ. This CDR3 reads CASSLRAQRGQPQHF. CDR3 coding DNA: TGTGCCAGCAGCCTCCGGGCCCAAAGAGGTCAGCCCCAGCATTTT.

This chain links TRBV5-5 with TRBJ2-7; a weak D match, TRBD1 (6 bases). This CDR3 contains 15 residues. Trimming pared 3 bases from V and 2 bases from J, leaving 15 bases between. Germline V gives CDR1 SGHKS, CDR2 YYEKEE (reference sequence). The CDR3 bases are TGTGCCAGCAGCTCCCGAATAGGACAGACCTACGAGCAGTACTTC. The encoded protein is CASSSRIGQTYEQYF.

The chain employs TRBV2 and TRBJ2-5; TRBD2 matches 11 bases. The V gene end was trimmed by 3 bases and the J gene end by 6 bases; junction bases not matched to a gene: 6. The germline V gene has CDR1 SNHLY and CDR2 FYNNEI. This CDR3 is built from 15 residues. CDR3 in amino acids: CASSEQTSGTQTQYF. The CDR3 DNA reads as TGTGCCAGCAGTGAGCAGACTAGCGGGACTCAGACCCAGTACTTC.

V gene TRBV30 combines with J gene TRBJ2-5; D call uncertain. The CDR3 loop spans 11 amino acids. Trimming removed 1 base from V and 5 bases from J, with 5 bases in between. Germline V gene sequence: CDR1 GTSNPN, CDR2 SVGIG (reference sequence). CDR3 nucleotide sequence: TGTGCCTGGAGTGGACGGGAGACCCAGTACTTC. It codes for CAWSGRETQYF.

This clonotype was detected ten times or more. DNA for the CDR3: TGTGCCAGCAGCTTAGGACAGCTCCTCTACGAGCAGTACTTC. As protein: CASSLGQLLYEQYF. The V and J genes are TRBV13 and TRBJ2-7; D remains unclear. V lost 0 bases to trimming and J lost 3 bases, with 9 bases between them. Germline assignment: CDR1 PRHDT and CDR2 FYEKMQ (reference sequence). This CDR3 spans 14 amino acids.

The rearrangement links TRBV6-5 to TRBJ2-1, with 7 nucleotides matching TRBD1. The CDR3 is made up of 18 amino acids. V lost 2 bases and J lost 3; bases outside the gene matches: 13. The V gene's germline CDR1 is MNHEY and CDR2 SVGAGI. The CDR3 here is CASSYNRGGFRGYNEQFF. In DNA, the CDR3 is TGTGCCAGCAGTTACAACAGGGGTGGATTCCGAGGCTACAATGAGCAGTTCTTC.

In regard to this clonotype: The germline gene is not matched at one end of the junction; a read error may be the cause. The V and J genes are TRBV2 and TRBJ2-3; D is possibly TRBD2 (7 bases). Per germline, CDR1 SNHLY and CDR2 FYNNEI. The CDR3 runs 11 residues. CDR3 protein: CASSERGRRNF. Written as DNA, the CDR3 is TGTGCCAGCAGTGAGCGGGGGCGACGGAATTTT.

The genes are TRBV24-1 and TRBJ2-3; TRBD2 matches at 9 bases. Germline V gene data show CDR1 as KGHDR and CDR2 as SFDVKD. The CDR3 spans 14 residues. The trim removed 5 bases at V and 4 bases at J, leaving 3 bases unmatched. The CDR3 loop reads CATSGGLASDTQYF. The CDR3 DNA sequence: TGTGCCACCAGTGGCGGACTAGCGTCAGATACGCAGTATTTT.

V gene TRBV3-1 combines with J gene TRBJ2-1; TRBD2 aligns across 9 bases. CDR1 LGHDT and CDR2 YNNKEL come from the germline V gene (reference sequence). The V gene end was trimmed by 3 bases and the J gene end by 3 bases; junction bases not matched to a gene: 15. The CDR3 has 19 amino acids. For the CDR3, the DNA is TGTGCCAGCAGCCATCACCAGGGTCCCTCGCGGGGGGGCTACAATGAGCAGTTCTTC. This gives the protein CASSHHQGPSRGGYNEQFF.

The chain recombines TRBV20-1 with TRBJ2-1; 11 nucleotides align to TRBD1. The CDR3 totals 13 residues. Germline V gene sequence: CDR1 DFQATT, CDR2 SNEGSKA (reference sequence). V was pared by 5 bases and J by 9 bases, with 6 bases of the junction left unmatched. The chain's CDR3 is CSADGTGGAEQFF. CDR3 bases: TGCAGTGCTGATGGGACAGGGGGTGCTGAGCAGTTCTTC.

This chain uses TRBV10-3 with TRBJ2-5; 8 nucleotides line up with TRBD1. V was pared by 3 bases and J by 6 bases, with 6 bases of the junction left unmatched. The CDR3 length is 14 residues. Germline CDR1 and CDR2: ENHRY and SYGVKD. The CDR3 bases are TGTGCCATCAGTGATCCAACAGGGGGAAAGACCCAGTACTTC. Residues: CAISDPTGGKTQYF.

V gene TRBV5-1 combines with J gene TRBJ2-5; 7 bases are a match to TRBD1. With V trimmed by 0 bases and J by 1 base, 3 bases remained unmatched. Germline V lookup: CDR1 SGHRS, CDR2 YFSETQ. The CDR3 sequence is 15 residues long. The CDR3 here is CASSLAGQPQETQYF. The CDR3 DNA reads TGCGCCAGCAGCTTGGCGGGACAGCCCCAAGAGACCCAGTACTTC.

This rearrangement joins TRBV6-1 to TRBJ1-1, with D possibly matching TRBD1 (6 bases). CDR1 is MNHNS and CDR2 is SASEGT in the germline V gene. CDR3 length: 15 amino acids. Trimming shortened V by 6 bases and J by 5 bases, and 19 bases separated the two germline ends. CDR3 protein: CASREKRTAGTEAFF. The CDR3 DNA sequence: TGTGCCAGCAGGGAGAAACGGACAGCGGGGACTGAAGCTTTCTTT.

This clonotype was found many times. V usage is TRBV5-1 and J usage is TRBJ2-2; D call uncertain. The CDR3 is 13 residues long. Germline-derived CDR1 and CDR2 are SGHRS and YFSETQ. Trimming stripped 7 bases from V and 4 bases from J, with 11 bases between. The DNA of the CDR3 is TGCGCCAGCTCGGTCTATTCCACCGGGGAGCTGTTTTTT. Its translation is CASSVYSTGELFF.

This clonotype has a single count. The rearrangement joins TRBV7-9 to TRBJ2-6, with 8 positions matching TRBD1. The CDR3 covers 16 residues. The germline CDR1 and CDR2 sequences are SEHNR and FQNEAQ (reference sequence). V trimming: 6 bases; J trimming: 0 bases; junction bases outside the gene matches: 4. CDR3 DNA sequence: TGTGCCAGCAGTCGACAGGGGACCTCTGGGGCCAACGTCCTGACTTTC. It specifies CASSRQGTSGANVLTF.